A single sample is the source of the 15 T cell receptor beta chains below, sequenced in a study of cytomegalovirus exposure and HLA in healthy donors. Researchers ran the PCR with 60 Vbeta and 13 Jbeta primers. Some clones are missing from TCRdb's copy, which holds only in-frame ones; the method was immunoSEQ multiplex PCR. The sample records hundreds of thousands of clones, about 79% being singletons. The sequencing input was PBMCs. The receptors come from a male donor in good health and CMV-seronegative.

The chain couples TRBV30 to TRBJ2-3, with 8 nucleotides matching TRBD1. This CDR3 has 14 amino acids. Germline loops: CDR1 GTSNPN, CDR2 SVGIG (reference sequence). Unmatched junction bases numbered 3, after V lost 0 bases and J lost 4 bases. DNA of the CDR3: TGTGCCTGGAGTGTAACAGGGGGTCCAGATACGCAGTATTTT. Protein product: CAWSVTGGPDTQYF. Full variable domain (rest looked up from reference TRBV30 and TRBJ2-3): SQTIHQWPATLVQPVGSPLSLECTVEGTSNPNLYWYRQAAGRGLQLLFYSVGIGQISSEVPQNLSASRPQDRQFILSSKKLLLSDSGFYLCAWSVTGGPDTQYFGPGTRLTVL.

The DNA of the CDR3 is TGTGCCAGCAGCTTGCACGACAGGCGCCCGGAAGCTTTCTTT. This gives the protein CASSLHDRRPEAFF. V is TRBV5-6 and J is TRBJ1-1; the D gene is possibly TRBD1 (6 bases). Per the germline V gene, CDR1 is SGHDT and CDR2 is YYEEEE. The CDR3 spans 14 residues. V was pared by 1 base and J by 8 bases, with 15 bases between.

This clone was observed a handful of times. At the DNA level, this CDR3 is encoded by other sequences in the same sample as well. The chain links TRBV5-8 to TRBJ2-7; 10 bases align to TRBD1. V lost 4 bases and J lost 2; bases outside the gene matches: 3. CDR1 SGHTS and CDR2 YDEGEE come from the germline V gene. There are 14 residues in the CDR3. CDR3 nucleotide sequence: TGTGCCAGCAGCCCTGGACAGGGGGCCTACGAGCAGTACTTC. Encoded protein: CASSPGQGAYEQYF.

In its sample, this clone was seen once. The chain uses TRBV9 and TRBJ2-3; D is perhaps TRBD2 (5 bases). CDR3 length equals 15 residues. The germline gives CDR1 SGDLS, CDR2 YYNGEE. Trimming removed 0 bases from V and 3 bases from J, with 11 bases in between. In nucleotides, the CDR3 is TGTGCCAGCAGCGTAGCGGGGATTTGGACAGATACGCAGTATTTT. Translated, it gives CASSVAGIWTDTQYF.

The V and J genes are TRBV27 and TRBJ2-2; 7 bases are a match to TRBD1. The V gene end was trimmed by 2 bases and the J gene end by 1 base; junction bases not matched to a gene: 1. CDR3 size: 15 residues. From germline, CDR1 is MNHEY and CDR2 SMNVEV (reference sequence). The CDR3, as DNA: TGTGCCAGCAGTTTAAGGGACAGGAACACCGGGGAGCTGTTTTTT. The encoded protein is CASSLRDRNTGELFF.

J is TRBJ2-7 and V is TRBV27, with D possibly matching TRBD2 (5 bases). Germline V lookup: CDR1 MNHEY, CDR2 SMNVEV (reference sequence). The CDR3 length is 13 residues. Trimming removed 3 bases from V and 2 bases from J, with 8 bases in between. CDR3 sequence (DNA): TGTGCCAGCAGTTTTGAGGGTCCCTACGAGCAGTACTTC. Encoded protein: CASSFEGPYEQYF.

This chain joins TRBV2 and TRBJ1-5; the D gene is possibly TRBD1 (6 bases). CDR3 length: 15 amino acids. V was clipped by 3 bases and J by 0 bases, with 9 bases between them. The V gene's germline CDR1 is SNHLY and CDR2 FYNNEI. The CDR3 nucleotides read TGTGCCAGCAGTGAGGACAGACTTAGCAATCAGCCCCAGCATTTT. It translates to CASSEDRLSNQPQHF.

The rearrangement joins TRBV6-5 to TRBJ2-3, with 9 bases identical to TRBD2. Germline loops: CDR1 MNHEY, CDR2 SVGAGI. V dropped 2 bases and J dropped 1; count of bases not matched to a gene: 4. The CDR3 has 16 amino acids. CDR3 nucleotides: TGTGCCAGCAGTTACCGGAGGACTAGCGGCACAGATACGCAGTATTTT. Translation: CASSYRRTSGTDTQYF.

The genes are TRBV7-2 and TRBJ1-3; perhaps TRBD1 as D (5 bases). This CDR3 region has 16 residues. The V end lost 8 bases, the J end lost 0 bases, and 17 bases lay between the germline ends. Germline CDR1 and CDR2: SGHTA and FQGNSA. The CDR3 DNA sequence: TGTGCCAGCTCTAGGGGCGGAGAGAACTCTGGAAACACCATATATTTT. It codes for CASSRGGENSGNTIYF.

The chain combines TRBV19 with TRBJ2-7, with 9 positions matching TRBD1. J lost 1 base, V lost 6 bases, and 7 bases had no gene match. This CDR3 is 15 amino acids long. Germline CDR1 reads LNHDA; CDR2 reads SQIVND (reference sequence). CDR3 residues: CASSIGTGLSYEQYF. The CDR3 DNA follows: TGTGCCAGTAGCATCGGGACAGGGTTGTCCTACGAGCAGTACTTC.

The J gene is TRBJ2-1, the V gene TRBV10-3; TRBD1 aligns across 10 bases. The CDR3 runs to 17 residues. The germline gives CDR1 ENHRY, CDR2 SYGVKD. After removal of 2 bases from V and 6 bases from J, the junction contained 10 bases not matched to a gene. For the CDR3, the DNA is TGTGCCATCAGTGAGCCCCGGGACAGGGGCCTCTCCAATGAGCAGTTCTTC. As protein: CAISEPRDRGLSNEQFF.

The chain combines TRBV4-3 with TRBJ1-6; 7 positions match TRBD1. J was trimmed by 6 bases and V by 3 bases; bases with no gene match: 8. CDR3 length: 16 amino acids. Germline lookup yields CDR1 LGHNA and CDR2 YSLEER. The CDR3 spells CASSQTRTGFNSPLHF. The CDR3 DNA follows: TGCGCCAGCAGCCAGACCCGGACAGGTTTTAATTCACCCCTCCACTTT.

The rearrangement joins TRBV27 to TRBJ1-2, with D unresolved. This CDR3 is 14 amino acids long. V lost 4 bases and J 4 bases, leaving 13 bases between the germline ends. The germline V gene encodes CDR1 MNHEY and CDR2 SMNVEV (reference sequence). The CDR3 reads CASSSGPAIYGYTF. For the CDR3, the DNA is TGTGCCAGCAGTTCCGGTCCCGCTATCTATGGCTACACCTTC.

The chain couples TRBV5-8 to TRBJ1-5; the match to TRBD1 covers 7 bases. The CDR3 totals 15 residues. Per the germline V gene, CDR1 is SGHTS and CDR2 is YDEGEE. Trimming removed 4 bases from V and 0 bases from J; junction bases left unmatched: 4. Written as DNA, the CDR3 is TGTGCCAGCAGCCCAAGACAGGGTAGCAATCAGCCCCAGCATTTT. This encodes CASSPRQGSNQPQHF. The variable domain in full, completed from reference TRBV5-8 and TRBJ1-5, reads EAGVTQSPTHLIKTRGQQATLRCSPISGHTSVYWYQQALGLGLQFLLWYDEGEERNRGNFPPRFSGRQFPNYSSELNVNALELEDSALYLCASSPRQGSNQPQHFGDGTRLSIL.

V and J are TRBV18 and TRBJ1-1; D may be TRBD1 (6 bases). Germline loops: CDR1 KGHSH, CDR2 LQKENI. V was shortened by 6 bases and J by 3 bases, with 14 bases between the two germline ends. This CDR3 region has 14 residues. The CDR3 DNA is TGTGCCAGCTCTGTCGGGGGGCGAGACACTGAAGCTTTCTTT. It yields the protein CASSVGGRDTEAFF.